This T cell receptor (beta chain) was obtained from a study of T cells after posttransplantation cyclophosphamide. This table comes from immunoSEQ multiplex PCR, and its TCRdb copy is limited to in-frame clones, with some not included. This sample carries about 15,000 clones, 92% of them seen once, and the ten largest clones take roughly 0.58%. Trimming took off 5 bases at V and 2 bases at J, with 18 bases between the two ends. CDR3 length: 17 amino acids. CDR1 is SEHNR, CDR2 FQNEAQ, per germline (reference sequence). Comment on this clone: What it binds is unknown.

Treatment was busulfan-fludarabine conditioning, a marrow graft, and cyclophosphamide on days +3 and +4. General study findings and limits: TRB clonality was highly associated with recipient CMV seropositivity and reactivation. Blood and skin or GI T cell repertoires showed limited TRB overlap.

This rearrangement joins TRBV7-9 to TRBJ1-4, with D tentatively TRBD1 (6 bases). This receptor was identified in a male patient aged 55 to 69 who received an allogeneic stem cell transplant from a related donor and was CMV-positive. Among the T cells, some may be from the graft donor. Specimen: CD4+ T cells sorted from blood, collected after allogeneic stem cell transplant with posttransplant cyclophosphamide. CDR3 sequence: CASSGDRLWATNEKLFF. CDR3 nucleotide sequence: TGTGCCAGCAGCGGAGACAGGTTGTGGGCGACTAATGAAAAACTGTTTTTT.